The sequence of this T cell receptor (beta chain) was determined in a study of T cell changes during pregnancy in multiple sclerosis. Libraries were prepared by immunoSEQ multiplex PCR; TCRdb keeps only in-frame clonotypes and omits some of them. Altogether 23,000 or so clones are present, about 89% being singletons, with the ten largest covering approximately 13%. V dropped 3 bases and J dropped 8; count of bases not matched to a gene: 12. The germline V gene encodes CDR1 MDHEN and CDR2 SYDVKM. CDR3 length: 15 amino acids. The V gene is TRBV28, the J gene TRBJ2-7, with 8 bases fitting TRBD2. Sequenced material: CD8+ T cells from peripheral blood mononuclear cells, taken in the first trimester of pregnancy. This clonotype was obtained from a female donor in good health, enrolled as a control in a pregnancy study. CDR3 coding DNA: TGTGCCAGCAGTTTGAATACGGCGGGGGGATCACAGCAGTACTTC. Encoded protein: CASSLNTAGGSQQYF.